These 18 T cell receptor beta chains originate from one sample sequenced in a study of patients and donors after allogeneic stem cell transplantation. TCRdb fed the RT-PCR reads into MiXCR, producing one record per CDR3 protein. The repertoire has under 200,000 distinct CDR3 sequences, roughly 22% of them found once; the top ten carry roughly a quarter. Input material: blood, either unsorted or a sorted T cell fraction (not recorded which). The receptors here all came from a human donor who was either an allogeneic HSCT recipient or a stem cell or donor lymphocyte infusion donor (not recorded which). It is not recorded whose cells these are; they may come from a transplant donor.

The V and J genes are TRBV5-1 and TRBJ2-3, with D hard to call. This CDR3 spans 13 amino acids. From germline, CDR1 is SGHRS and CDR2 YFSETQ. V dropped 4 bases and J dropped 6 bases, with 12 bases sitting between them. CDR3 loop: CASSSFPPDTQYF. In DNA, the CDR3 is TGCGCCAGCAGCAGTTTTCCCCCGGATACGCAGTATTTT.

The table lists this clonotype with a count of one. At one end, the junction sequence differs from germline, possibly due to a read error. This chain joins TRBV9 and TRBJ1-2; D unresolved. CDR3 length equals 17 residues. The germline gives CDR1 SGDLS, CDR2 YYNGEE. CDR3 in DNA: TGTGCCAGCAGCCGAGGACGGCCCGAACTTACTAACTATGGCAACACCTTC. This translates into CASSRGRPELTNYGNTF.

The chain combines TRBV4-2 with TRBJ2-2; TRBD2 might be the D (5 bases). Trimming pared 3 bases from V and 4 bases from J, leaving 15 bases between. CDR1 and CDR2 (germline): LGHNA, YNFKEQ. CDR3 length: 16 residues. The CDR3 nucleotides are TGTGCCAGCAGCCAGAAAAATAAACTAGTCACCGGGGAGCTGTTTTTT. Amino acid sequence: CASSQKNKLVTGELFF.

This clonotype was counted a few times. This chain links TRBV5-1 with TRBJ2-1; D gene ambiguous. Per germline, CDR1 SGHRS and CDR2 YFSETQ. This CDR3 comprises 15 residues. The ends were cut back, 4 bases at V and 5 bases at J, with 16 bases in the middle. The CDR3 DNA reads as TGCGCCAGCAGCCTATCCGACTGGCAGGACAATGAGCAGTTCTTC. Residues: CASSLSDWQDNEQFF. Looking up the rest from reference TRBV5-1 and TRBJ2-1 gives the full variable domain: KAGVTQTPRYLIKTRGQQVTLSCSPISGHRSVSWYQQTPGQGLQFLFEYFSETQRNKGNFPGRFSGRQFSNSRSEMNVSTLELGDSALYLCASSLSDWQDNEQFFGPGTRLTVL.

The J gene is TRBJ2-1, the V gene TRBV4-1; D is possibly TRBD2 (6 bases). Between the trimmed V and J ends, which lost 5 bases and 6 bases, there was a span of 20 bases. Germline lookup yields CDR1 MGHRA and CDR2 YSYEKL. The CDR3 is 16 residues long. CDR3 in amino acids: CASSVPTTSPPNEQFF. Written as DNA, the CDR3 is TGCGCCAGCAGCGTCCCCACTACTAGCCCTCCCAATGAGCAGTTCTTC.

This clonotype has at least ten counts. This chain joins TRBV25-1 and TRBJ1-6, with 10 bases that match TRBD1. J gave up 9 bases and V 4 bases, and 3 bases lay outside the gene matches. The germline V gene has CDR1 MGHDK and CDR2 SYGVNS. CDR3 length equals 14 residues. In nucleotides, the CDR3 is TGTGCCAGCAGTGCGGACAGGGGGTTTTCACCCCTCCACTTT. Its translation: CASSADRGFSPLHF. Together with reference TRBV25-1 and TRBJ1-6, the CDR3 gives the full variable domain: EADIYQTPRYLVIGTGKKITLECSQTMGHDKMYWYQQDPGMELHLIHYSYGVNSTEKGDLSSESTVSRIRTEHFPLTLESARPSHTSQYLCASSADRGFSPLHFGNGTRLTVT.

This clonotype was seen a few times. The chain recombines TRBV2 with TRBJ2-5, with TRBD1 matching 7 bases. With V trimmed by 2 bases and J by 3 bases, 9 bases remained unmatched. The V gene's germline CDR1 is SNHLY and CDR2 FYNNEI. CDR3 length: 16 amino acids. The DNA for the CDR3 is TGTGCCAGCAGTGAATCTGTGGGACAGTCAAAAGAGACCCAGTACTTC. It is translated as CASSESVGQSKETQYF.

The chain recombines TRBV12-3 or TRBV12-4 with TRBJ1-1; 9 bases match TRBD1. CDR3 length: 16 residues. V shed 6 bases, J shed 4 bases, and the junction held 12 bases outside the gene matches. The CDR3 DNA follows: TGTGCCAGCAGCCGCGGGACAGGGCTATCGGGCACTGAAGCTTTCTTT. Its translation is CASSRGTGLSGTEAFF.

This clonotype was recorded many times. V usage is TRBV18 and J usage is TRBJ1-5, with D tentatively TRBD1 (5 bases). CDR1 KGHSH and CDR2 LQKENI come from the germline V gene. The V end lost 3 bases, the J end lost 1 base, and 10 bases lay between the germline ends. CDR3 length: 15 amino acids. The CDR3 nucleotides read TGTGCCAGCTCACCGGGGGATTTGAGCAATCAGCCCCAGCATTTT. Its translation: CASSPGDLSNQPQHF.

J is TRBJ2-2 and V is TRBV6-5; no firm D call. Trimming removed 5 bases from V and 4 bases from J, with 5 bases in between. The CDR3 runs to 12 residues. Germline CDR1 and CDR2: MNHEY and SVGAGI. DNA for the CDR3: TGTGCCAGCAGTCCGCTCACCGGGGAGCTGTTTTTT. Amino acids: CASSPLTGELFF.

The sample holds a few counts of this clonotype. The rearrangement joins TRBV5-1 to TRBJ2-3; D gene unclear. Trimming shortened V by 4 bases and J by 1 base, and 10 bases separated the two germline ends. The CDR3 is 14 amino acids. Germline loops: CDR1 SGHRS, CDR2 YFSETQ. DNA of the CDR3: TGCGCCAGCAGCGCTGGTGTAGGCACAGATACGCAGTATTTT. This gives the protein CASSAGVGTDTQYF.

This clonotype was recorded a few times. At one end, the junction sequence differs from germline, possibly due to a read error. The genes are TRBV4-2 and TRBJ2-7, with TRBD2 matching 7 bases. The germline V gene encodes CDR1 LGHNA and CDR2 YNFKEQ. This CDR3 region has 16 residues. In DNA form, the CDR3 reads TGTGCCAGCAGCCAAGAAAACGCGGGAGCCTCCTACGAGCAGTATTTC. This sequence encodes CASSQENAGASYEQYF.

This clonotype was seen more than once but under ten times. This sequence joins TRBV12-3 or TRBV12-4 and TRBJ1-2; D might be TRBD1 (5 bases). V shed 4 bases and J shed 8 bases, with 14 bases lying between them. This CDR3 region has 13 residues. The DNA of the CDR3 is TGTGCCAGCAGTTCCAGGGAATCGGGCGGCTACACCTTC. Translated, it gives CASSSRESGGYTF.

This clonotype was detected many times. The CDR3 bases are TGTGCCAGCAGCCAACCGACACGGGGACATGGCTACACCTTC. Encoded protein: CASSQPTRGHGYTF. V usage is TRBV3-1 and J usage is TRBJ1-2; TRBD1 is a possible D gene (5 bases). Trimming cost V 2 bases and J 6 bases, with 13 bases left between them. Germline-derived CDR1 and CDR2 are LGHDT and YNNKEL (reference sequence). CDR3 length equals 14 residues.

To note about this clonotype: One junction end does not reproduce the germline sequence, and a read error may be involved. V and J are TRBV10-3 and TRBJ2-5; TRBD2 agrees at 16 bases. There are 14 residues in the CDR3. Germline V gene data show CDR1 as ENHRY and CDR2 as SYGVKD. CDR3 amino acids: CAISGTPGLAGGFF. The CDR3 DNA sequence: TGTGCCATCAGTGGGACCCCGGGACTAGCGGGGGGGTTCTTC.

This clonotype was counted at least ten times. The chain recombines TRBV11-2 with TRBJ1-1; no definite D call. Trimming left V 3 bases short and J 4 bases short, with 9 bases between. CDR1 SGHAT and CDR2 FQNNGV come from the germline V gene. This CDR3 has 13 residues. CDR3 residues: CASSFEAGTEAFF. The CDR3 DNA is TGTGCCAGCAGCTTCGAAGCGGGCACTGAAGCTTTCTTT.

The rearrangement uses TRBV10-3 and TRBJ2-5, with D perhaps matching TRBD1 (6 bases). This CDR3 contains 13 residues. Looked up from germline, CDR1 is ENHRY and CDR2 is SYGVKD. The ends were cut back, 3 bases at V and 5 bases at J, with 10 bases in the middle. The CDR3 sequence: CAISEQGSETQYF. CDR3 bases: TGTGCCATCAGTGAACAGGGAAGCGAGACCCAGTACTTC.

The chain carries TRBV15 and TRBJ1-4; D gene unclear. Deletions cut 4 bases from V and 2 bases from J, with 11 bases between. This CDR3 is 15 amino acids long. From germline, CDR1 is LNHNV and CDR2 YYDKDF (reference sequence). Here the CDR3 reads CATSITERTNEKLFF. CDR3 DNA sequence: TGTGCCACCAGCATAACAGAAAGGACTAATGAAAAACTGTTTTTT.